Included here is one TCR beta chain sequence, with context. The antigen remains unidentified. Clones were sequenced by immunoSEQ multiplex PCR, and TCRdb holds only the in-frame ones, with some missing. This table holds 80,000 to 85,000 clones, roughly 91% found once. The data originate from a study of graft-versus-host responses after intestinal transplantation. This CDR3 contains 15 residues. CDR1 GTSNPN and CDR2 SVGIG come from the germline V gene (reference sequence). Trimming removed 2 bases from V and 3 bases from J; junction bases left unmatched: 6. The sequence was collected from a human donor who received an intestinal transplant. The genes are TRBV30 and TRBJ2-2; 7 bases agree with TRBD1. The sequenced sample was unstimulated CD4+ T cells sorted from spleen or lymph node cells, obtained before intestinal transplant. DNA of the CDR3: TGTGCCTGGAGTATAGGGGGCCCAGACACCGGGGAGCTGTTTTTT. Translated, it gives CAWSIGGPDTGELFF.